These 18 T cell receptor beta chains came from one sample sequenced in a study of Ad26.COV2.S vaccination and SARS-CoV-2 variants (TCRdb year 2021). The library was built by means of the immunoSEQ multiplex PCR assay. As stored in TCRdb, this immuneACCESS dataset retains in-frame rearrangements with V and J assigned. A fraction of the clones does not appear; measured against another copy, unresolved V genes explain less than half of the discrepancy, and the remainder lacks a known reason. The sample profile shows around 320,000 clones; 85% to 90% of them were found once. The top ten clonotypes cover 1.5% to 2% of the sample. The sample's treatment or condition label is to be understood as: about 20 received Ad26.COV2.S at low or high dose, single or two shots; about 5 received placebo; per-sample allocation not given. For vaccine and placebo recipients, the sequenced repertoires came from samples collected on day 63 after the first injection.

Specimen: peripheral blood, collected in a trial of Ad26.COV2.S vaccine versus placebo. The source is a person between 18 and 59 years old who received the Ad26.COV2.S COVID-19 vaccine or a placebo.

The rearrangement links TRBV28 to TRBJ2-3, with 8 bases matching TRBD1. The CDR3 extends over 16 amino acids. Germline CDR1 MDHEN, CDR2 SYDVKM. Trimming cost V 2 bases and J 0 bases; bases outside gene matches: 4. CDR3 residues: CASSLTGTGSTDTQYF. The CDR3 DNA reads TGTGCCAGCAGTTTAACCGGGACAGGAAGCACAGATACGCAGTATTTT.

This clone has a single count. V is TRBV5-1 and J is TRBJ2-1, with 7 bases lining up with TRBD2. The CDR3 runs to 15 residues. With V trimmed by 0 bases and J by 6 bases, 6 bases remained unmatched. Germline values: CDR1 SGHRS, CDR2 YFSETQ. This CDR3 reads CASSLALTSRNEQFF. Written as DNA, the CDR3 is TGCGCCAGCAGCTTGGCTTTGACTAGCCGCAATGAGCAGTTCTTC.

This chain links TRBV10-3 with TRBJ1-2; perhaps TRBD1 as D (6 bases). Germline assignment: CDR1 ENHRY and CDR2 SYGVKD. Trimming stripped 2 bases from V and 2 bases from J, with 9 bases between. The CDR3 loop spans 14 amino acids. In nucleotides, the CDR3 is TGTGCCATCAGTGAGCCGACAGGCAACTATGGCTACACCTTC. Translation gives CAISEPTGNYGYTF.

The chain joins TRBV2 to TRBJ2-3; D is uncertain. Germline V gene data show CDR1 as SNHLY and CDR2 as FYNNEI. V was pared by 7 bases and J by 2 bases, with 13 bases between. The CDR3 sequence is 14 residues long. CDR3: CASKMAKITDTQYF. CDR3 in DNA: TGTGCCAGCAAGATGGCGAAGATCACAGATACGCAGTATTTT.

J is TRBJ2-5 and V is TRBV19, with TRBD1 matching over 7 bases. With V trimmed by 3 bases and J by 2 bases, 0 bases remained unmatched. The length of the CDR3 is 13 residues. CDR1 is LNHDA, CDR2 SQIVND, per germline (reference sequence). This CDR3 reads CASSIRGQETQYF. CDR3 DNA sequence: TGTGCCAGTAGTATCAGGGGGCAAGAGACCCAGTACTTC.

This CDR3 is CATSRDWLRTGGEGNTIYF. DNA of the CDR3: TGTGCCACCAGCAGAGATTGGCTCCGGACAGGAGGGGAAGGAAACACCATATATTTT. V usage is TRBV15 and J usage is TRBJ1-3; 7 nucleotides match TRBD1. The CDR3 runs to 19 residues. Germline lookup yields CDR1 LNHNV and CDR2 YYDKDF (reference sequence). J lost 4 bases, V lost 0 bases, and 15 bases had no gene match.

The CDR3 is CASSPQSMTAGLVRTQYF. Here the CDR3 DNA reads TGTGCCAGCAGCCCCCAATCCATGACAGCGGGCTTGGTTCGGACCCAGTACTTC. The chain couples TRBV7-8 to TRBJ2-5, with D tentatively TRBD2 (6 bases). V was shortened by 5 bases and J by 7 bases, with 29 bases between the two germline ends. The CDR3 has 18 amino acids. Germline CDR1 is SGHVS and CDR2 is FQNEAQ.

The chain couples TRBV6-6 to TRBJ1-4; TRBD1 agrees at 8 bases. CDR1 is MNHNY, CDR2 SVGAGI, per germline (reference sequence). Trimming took 2 bases from V and 8 from J; bases not matched to a gene: 10. The CDR3 sequence is 16 residues long. Here the CDR3 reads CASSYGKTGDREKLFF. CDR3 coding DNA: TGTGCCAGCAGTTACGGAAAGACAGGGGATAGGGAAAAACTGTTTTTT.

The rearrangement joins TRBV4-1 to TRBJ2-3; D not resolved. The CDR3 is 15 amino acids. Germline assignment: CDR1 MGHRA and CDR2 YSYEKL. The V gene lost 1 base and the J gene lost 9 bases, with 17 bases spanning the gap. CDR3 bases: TGCGCCAGCAGCCAAGCCGAGGCTAGTAAGATCACGCAGTATTTT. This encodes CASSQAEASKITQYF.

The chain carries TRBV14 and TRBJ1-1; D uncertain. This CDR3 contains 13 residues. Between the trimmed V and J ends, which lost 3 bases and 4 bases, there was a span of 9 bases. Germline assignment: CDR1 SGHDN and CDR2 FVKESK. The CDR3 DNA reads as TGTGCCAGCAGCCAGAGGAGAGTCACTGAAGCTTTCTTT. Its translation is CASSQRRVTEAFF.

This chain uses TRBV4-3 with TRBJ2-2; 9 bases are shared with TRBD2. The CDR3 loop spans 18 amino acids. Trimming cost V 0 bases and J 1 base; bases outside gene matches: 6. Germline-derived CDR1 and CDR2 are LGHNA and YSLEER. The CDR3 sequence is CASSQELRLAVNTGELFF. The CDR3 DNA sequence: TGCGCCAGCAGCCAAGAGTTGAGACTAGCGGTGAACACCGGGGAGCTGTTTTTT.

J is TRBJ2-1 and V is TRBV5-6, with unresolved D. Deletions cut 0 bases from V and 0 bases from J, with 10 bases between. The CDR3 contains 16 residues. Germline CDR1 SGHDT, CDR2 YYEEEE. CDR3 region: CASSLVYPSSYNEQFF. The CDR3 nucleotides read TGTGCCAGCAGCTTGGTATATCCCTCCTCCTACAATGAGCAGTTCTTC.

V usage is TRBV7-9 and J usage is TRBJ2-1, with a possible D match to TRBD2 (6 bases). The germline CDR1 and CDR2 sequences are SEHNR and FQNEAQ (reference sequence). This CDR3 spans 19 amino acids. V lost 5 bases, J lost 2 bases, and 25 bases lay in between. CDR3 in amino acids: CASSPAPGTPGGTYNEQFF. CDR3 bases: TGTGCCAGCAGCCCCGCACCCGGCACACCCGGCGGGACCTACAATGAGCAGTTCTTC.

This clone was picked up a small number of times. CDR3 loop: CASSSIEVENQPQHF. For the CDR3, the DNA is TGTGCCAGCAGTTCAATAGAGGTAGAGAATCAGCCCCAGCATTTT. The chain is built from TRBV6-5 and TRBJ1-5; D ambiguous. Trimming cost V 4 bases and J 4 bases, with 14 bases left between them. The germline CDR1 and CDR2 sequences are MNHEY and SVGAGI. CDR3 length equals 15 residues.

V and J are TRBV5-5 and TRBJ1-2; D is undetermined. V was shortened by 0 bases and J by 8 bases, with 8 bases between the two germline ends. This CDR3 region has 12 residues. The germline V gene encodes CDR1 SGHKS and CDR2 YYEKEE (reference sequence). The CDR3, as DNA: TGTGCCAGCAGCTTGGAGCCTCCGGGCTACACCTTC. Translation: CASSLEPPGYTF.

V usage is TRBV5-6 and J usage is TRBJ2-5; 8 bases are shared with TRBD1. The CDR3 is 14 amino acids. Losses at the gene ends were 3 bases for V and 7 bases for J; bases not matched to a gene: 8. Per germline, CDR1 SGHDT and CDR2 YYEEEE. In DNA form, the CDR3 reads TGTGCCAGCAGCTCTTCAGGGGGCGATGGGACCCAGTACTTC. Translating gives CASSSSGGDGTQYF.

The rearrangement links TRBV30 to TRBJ1-1, with D possibly matching TRBD1 (6 bases). With 3 bases removed from V and 4 bases from J, the gap between germline ends came to 12 bases. The germline V gene has CDR1 GTSNPN and CDR2 SVGIG (reference sequence). This CDR3 is built from 13 residues. CDR3 DNA sequence: TGTGCCTGGAGGGGGGCTAAGGGCACTGAAGCTTTCTTT. Protein sequence: CAWRGAKGTEAFF.

The chain couples TRBV18 to TRBJ1-1; TRBD1 might be the D (5 bases). Per the germline V gene, CDR1 is KGHSH and CDR2 is LQKENI. The V end lost 3 bases, the J end lost 3 bases, and 8 bases lay between the germline ends. The CDR3 covers 13 residues. The CDR3 DNA reads TGTGCCAGCTCACCCTCCAGGGACACTGAAGCTTTCTTT. It yields the protein CASSPSRDTEAFF.